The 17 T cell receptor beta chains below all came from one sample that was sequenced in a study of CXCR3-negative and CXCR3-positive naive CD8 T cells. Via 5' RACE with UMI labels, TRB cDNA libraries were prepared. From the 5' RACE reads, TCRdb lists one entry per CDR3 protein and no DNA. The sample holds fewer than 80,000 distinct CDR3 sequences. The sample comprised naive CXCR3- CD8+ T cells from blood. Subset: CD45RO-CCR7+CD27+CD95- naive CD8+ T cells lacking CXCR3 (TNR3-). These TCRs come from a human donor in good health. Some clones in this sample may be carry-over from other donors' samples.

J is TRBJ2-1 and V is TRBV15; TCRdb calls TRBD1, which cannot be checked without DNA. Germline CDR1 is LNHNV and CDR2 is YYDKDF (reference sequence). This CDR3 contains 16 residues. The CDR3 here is CATSRGPGLGDNEQFF.

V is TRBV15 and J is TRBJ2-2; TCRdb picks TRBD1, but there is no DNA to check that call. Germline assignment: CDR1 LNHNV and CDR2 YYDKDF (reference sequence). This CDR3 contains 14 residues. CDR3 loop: CATSRDPNTGELFF. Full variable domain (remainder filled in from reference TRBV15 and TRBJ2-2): DAMVIQNPRYQVTQFGKPVTLSCSQTLNHNVMYWYQQKSSQAPKLLFHYYDKDFNNEADTPDNFQSRRPNTSFCFLDIRSPGLGDTAMYLCATSRDPNTGELFFGEGSRLTVL.

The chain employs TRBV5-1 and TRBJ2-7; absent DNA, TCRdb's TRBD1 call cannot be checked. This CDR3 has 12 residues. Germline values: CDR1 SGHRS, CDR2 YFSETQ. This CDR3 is CASSFPGIEQYF.

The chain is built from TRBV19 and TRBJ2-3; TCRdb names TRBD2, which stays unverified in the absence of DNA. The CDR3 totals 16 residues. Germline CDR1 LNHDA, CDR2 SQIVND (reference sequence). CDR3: CASSPKLAGAADTQYF.

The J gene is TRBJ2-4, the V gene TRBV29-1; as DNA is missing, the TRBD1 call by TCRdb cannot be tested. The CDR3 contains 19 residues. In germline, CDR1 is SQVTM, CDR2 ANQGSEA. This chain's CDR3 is CSVEGGGVLSADHGNIQYF.

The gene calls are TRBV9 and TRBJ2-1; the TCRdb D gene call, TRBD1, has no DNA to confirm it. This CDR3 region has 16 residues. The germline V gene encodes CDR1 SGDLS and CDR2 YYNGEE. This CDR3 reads CASSPPLGVTYNEQFF.

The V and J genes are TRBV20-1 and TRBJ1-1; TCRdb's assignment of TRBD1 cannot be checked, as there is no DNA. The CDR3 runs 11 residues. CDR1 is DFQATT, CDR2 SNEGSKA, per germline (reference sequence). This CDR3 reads CSFPGQTEAFF.

CDR3: CASSGSGITYGYTF. The J gene is TRBJ1-2, the V gene TRBV7-9; lacking DNA, the TRBD1 call made by TCRdb goes unchecked. This CDR3 is 14 amino acids long. Germline CDR1 and CDR2: SEHNR and FQNEAQ (reference sequence).

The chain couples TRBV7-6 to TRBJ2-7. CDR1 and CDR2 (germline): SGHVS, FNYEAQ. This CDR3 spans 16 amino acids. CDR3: CASSLVVSSDSYEQYF.

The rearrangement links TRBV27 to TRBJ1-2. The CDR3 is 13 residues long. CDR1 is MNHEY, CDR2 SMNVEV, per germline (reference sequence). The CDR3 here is CASSLSAVAGYTF.

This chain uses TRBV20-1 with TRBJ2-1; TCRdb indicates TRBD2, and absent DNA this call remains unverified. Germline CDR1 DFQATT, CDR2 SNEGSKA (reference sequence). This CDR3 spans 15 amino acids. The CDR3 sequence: CSAPPGTSNLHEQFF.

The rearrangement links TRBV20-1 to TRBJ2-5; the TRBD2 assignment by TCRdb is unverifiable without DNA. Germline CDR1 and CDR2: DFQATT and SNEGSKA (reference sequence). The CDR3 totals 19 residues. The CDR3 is CSARDSILAGVEFGETQYF.

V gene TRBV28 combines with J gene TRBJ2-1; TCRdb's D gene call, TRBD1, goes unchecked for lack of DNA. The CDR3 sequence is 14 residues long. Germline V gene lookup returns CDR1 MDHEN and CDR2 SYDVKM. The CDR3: CASSLRATGDEQFF.

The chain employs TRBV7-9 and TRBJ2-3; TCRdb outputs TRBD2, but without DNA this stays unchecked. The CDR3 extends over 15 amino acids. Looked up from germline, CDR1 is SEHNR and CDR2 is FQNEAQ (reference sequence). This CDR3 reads CASSSRLVFTDTQYF.

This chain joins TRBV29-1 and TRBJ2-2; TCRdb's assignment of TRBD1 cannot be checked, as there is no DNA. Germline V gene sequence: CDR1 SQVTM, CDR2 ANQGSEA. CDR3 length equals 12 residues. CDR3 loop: CSILGGPGELFF.

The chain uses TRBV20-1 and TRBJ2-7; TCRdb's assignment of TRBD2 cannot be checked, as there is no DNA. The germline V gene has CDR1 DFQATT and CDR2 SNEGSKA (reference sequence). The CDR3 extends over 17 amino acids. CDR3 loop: CSARDSRASIRAHEQYF.

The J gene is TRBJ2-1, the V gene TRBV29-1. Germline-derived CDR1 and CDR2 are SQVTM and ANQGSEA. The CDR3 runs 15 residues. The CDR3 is CSVEDKSSSYNEQFF.